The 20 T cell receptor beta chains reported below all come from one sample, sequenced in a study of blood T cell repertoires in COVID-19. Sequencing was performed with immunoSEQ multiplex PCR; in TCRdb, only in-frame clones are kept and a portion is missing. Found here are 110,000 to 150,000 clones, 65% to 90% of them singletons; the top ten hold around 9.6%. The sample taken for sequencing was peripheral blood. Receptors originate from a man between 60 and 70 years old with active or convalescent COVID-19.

The CDR3 region has the DNA TGTGCCAGCAGCCCGCCGACAAACTATGGCTACACCTTC. This codes for CASSPPTNYGYTF. This chain connects TRBV5-4 to TRBJ1-2; D is ambiguous. The CDR3 covers 13 residues. From germline, CDR1 is SGHNT and CDR2 YYREEE (reference sequence). V was cut by 4 bases and J by 2 bases, with 9 bases left in between.

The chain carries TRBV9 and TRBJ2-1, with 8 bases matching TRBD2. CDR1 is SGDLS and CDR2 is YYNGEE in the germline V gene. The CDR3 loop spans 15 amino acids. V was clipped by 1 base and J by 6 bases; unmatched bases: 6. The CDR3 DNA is TGTGCCAGCAGCGTAAGCGGGAGTGGGGGCAATGAGCAGTTCTTC. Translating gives CASSVSGSGGNEQFF.

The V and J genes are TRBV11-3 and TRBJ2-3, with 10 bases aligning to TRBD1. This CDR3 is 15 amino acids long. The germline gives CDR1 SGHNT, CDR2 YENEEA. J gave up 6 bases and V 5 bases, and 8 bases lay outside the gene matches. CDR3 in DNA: TGTGCCAGCAGCCCCGGGACAGGGGTCCCGGATACGCAGTATTTT. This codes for CASSPGTGVPDTQYF.

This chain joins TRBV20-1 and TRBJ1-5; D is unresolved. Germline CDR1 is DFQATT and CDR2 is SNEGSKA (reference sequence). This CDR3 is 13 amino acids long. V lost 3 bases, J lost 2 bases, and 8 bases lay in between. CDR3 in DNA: TGCAGTGCTAGTGAAACGGGCAATCAGCCCCAGCATTTT. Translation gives CSASETGNQPQHF.

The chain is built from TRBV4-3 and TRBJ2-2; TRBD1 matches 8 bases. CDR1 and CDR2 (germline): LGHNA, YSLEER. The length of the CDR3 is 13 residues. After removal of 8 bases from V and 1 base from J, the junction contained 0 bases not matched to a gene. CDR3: CASGQGNTGELFF. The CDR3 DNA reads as TGCGCCAGCGGACAGGGGAACACCGGGGAGCTGTTTTTT.

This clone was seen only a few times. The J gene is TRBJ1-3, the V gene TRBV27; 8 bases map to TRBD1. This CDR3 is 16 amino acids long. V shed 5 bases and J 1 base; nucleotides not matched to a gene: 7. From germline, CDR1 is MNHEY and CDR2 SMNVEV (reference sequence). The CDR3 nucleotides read TGTGCCAGCAGTAATAGGACAGGGTGGTCTGGAAACACCATATATTTT. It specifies CASSNRTGWSGNTIYF.

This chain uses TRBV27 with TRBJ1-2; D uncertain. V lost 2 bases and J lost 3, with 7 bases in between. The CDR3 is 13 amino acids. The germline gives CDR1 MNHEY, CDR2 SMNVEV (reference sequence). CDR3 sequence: CASSLGQDYGYTF. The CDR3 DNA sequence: TGTGCCAGCAGTTTAGGGCAGGACTATGGCTACACCTTC.

This CDR3 reads CAISGQDRGGQPQHF. In nucleotides, the CDR3 is TGTGCCATCAGTGGCCAGGACAGGGGCGGCCAGCCCCAGCATTTT. The gene calls are TRBV10-3 and TRBJ1-5; 9 bases map to TRBD1. The CDR3 is made up of 15 amino acids. V lost 4 bases and J lost 7; bases outside the gene matches: 8. Germline V gene lookup returns CDR1 ENHRY and CDR2 SYGVKD.

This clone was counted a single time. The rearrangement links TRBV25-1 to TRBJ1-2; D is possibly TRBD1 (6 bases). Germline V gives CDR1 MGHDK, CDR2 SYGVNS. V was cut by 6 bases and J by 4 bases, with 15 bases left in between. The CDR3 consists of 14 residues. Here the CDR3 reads CASSQGWNFYGYTF. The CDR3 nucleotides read TGTGCCAGCAGCCAGGGGTGGAATTTCTATGGCTACACCTTC.

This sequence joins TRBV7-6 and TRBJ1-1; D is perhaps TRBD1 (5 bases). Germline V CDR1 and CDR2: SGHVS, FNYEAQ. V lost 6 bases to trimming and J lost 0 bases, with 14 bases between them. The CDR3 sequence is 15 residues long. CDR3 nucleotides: TGTGCCAGCAGTCTCGGAGGGGCAATGAACACTGAAGCTTTCTTT. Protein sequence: CASSLGGAMNTEAFF.

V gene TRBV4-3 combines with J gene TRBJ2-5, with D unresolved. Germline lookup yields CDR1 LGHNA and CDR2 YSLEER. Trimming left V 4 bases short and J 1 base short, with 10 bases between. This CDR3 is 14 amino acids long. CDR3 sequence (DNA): TGCGCCAGCAGCCGCAGGCCAACCCAAGAGACCCAGTACTTC. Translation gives CASSRRPTQETQYF.

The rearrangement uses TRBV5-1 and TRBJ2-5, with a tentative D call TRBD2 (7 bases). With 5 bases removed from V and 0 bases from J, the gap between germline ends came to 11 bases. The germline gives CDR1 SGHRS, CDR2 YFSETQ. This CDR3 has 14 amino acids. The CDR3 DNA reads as TGCGCCAGCAGAAGAGGGGGGGACCAAGAGACCCAGTACTTC. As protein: CASRRGGDQETQYF.

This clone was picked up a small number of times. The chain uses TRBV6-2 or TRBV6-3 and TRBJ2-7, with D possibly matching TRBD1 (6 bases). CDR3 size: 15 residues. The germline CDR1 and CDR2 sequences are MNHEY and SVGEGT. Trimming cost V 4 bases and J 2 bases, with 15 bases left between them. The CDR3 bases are TGTGCCAGCAGTTCCGCAATGGGACATCCCTACGAGCAGTACTTC. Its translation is CASSSAMGHPYEQYF.

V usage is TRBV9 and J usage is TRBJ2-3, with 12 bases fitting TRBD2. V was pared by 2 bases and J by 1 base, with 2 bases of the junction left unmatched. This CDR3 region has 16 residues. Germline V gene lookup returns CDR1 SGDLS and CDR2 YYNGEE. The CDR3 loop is CASSVASGRGTDTQYF. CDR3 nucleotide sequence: TGTGCCAGCAGCGTCGCTAGCGGGAGGGGCACAGATACGCAGTATTTT.

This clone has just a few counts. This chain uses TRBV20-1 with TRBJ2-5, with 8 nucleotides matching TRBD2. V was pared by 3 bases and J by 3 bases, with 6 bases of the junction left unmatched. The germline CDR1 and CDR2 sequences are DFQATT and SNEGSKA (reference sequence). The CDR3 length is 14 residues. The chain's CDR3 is CSASGQRGKETQYF. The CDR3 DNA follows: TGCAGTGCTAGTGGCCAGCGGGGGAAAGAGACCCAGTACTTC.

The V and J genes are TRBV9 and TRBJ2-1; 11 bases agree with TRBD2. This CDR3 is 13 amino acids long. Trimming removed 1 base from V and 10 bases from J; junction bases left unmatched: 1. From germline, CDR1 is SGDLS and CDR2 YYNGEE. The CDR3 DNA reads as TGTGCCAGCAGCGTACGACTAGCGGGAGAGCAGTTCTTC. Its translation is CASSVRLAGEQFF.

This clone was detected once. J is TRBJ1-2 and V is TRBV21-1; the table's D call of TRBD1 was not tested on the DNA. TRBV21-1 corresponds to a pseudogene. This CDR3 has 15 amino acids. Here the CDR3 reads CASSVLPGCTYGYTF. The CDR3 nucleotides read TGTGCCAGCAGCGTACTTCCAGGGTGCACCTATGGCTACACCTTC.

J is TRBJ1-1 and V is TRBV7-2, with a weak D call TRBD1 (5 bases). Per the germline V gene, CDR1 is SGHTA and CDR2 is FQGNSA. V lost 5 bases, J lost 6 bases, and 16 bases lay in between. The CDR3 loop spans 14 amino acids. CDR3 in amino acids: CASSLTGLGAEAFF. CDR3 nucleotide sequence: TGTGCCAGCAGCCTGACGGGTTTAGGGGCTGAAGCTTTCTTT. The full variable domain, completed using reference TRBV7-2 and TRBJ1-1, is GAGVSQSPSNKVTEKGKDVELRCDPISGHTALYWYRQSLGQGLEFLIYFQGNSAPDKSGLPSDRFSAERTGGSVSTLTIQRTQQEDSAVYLCASSLTGLGAEAFFGQGTRLTVV.

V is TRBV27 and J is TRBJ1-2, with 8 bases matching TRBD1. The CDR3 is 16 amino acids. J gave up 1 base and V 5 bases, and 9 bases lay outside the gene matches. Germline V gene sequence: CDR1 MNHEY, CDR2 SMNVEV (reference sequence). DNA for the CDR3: TGTGCCAGCAGTGGATTAACAGGGGGTGGTAACTATGGCTACACCTTC. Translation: CASSGLTGGGNYGYTF.

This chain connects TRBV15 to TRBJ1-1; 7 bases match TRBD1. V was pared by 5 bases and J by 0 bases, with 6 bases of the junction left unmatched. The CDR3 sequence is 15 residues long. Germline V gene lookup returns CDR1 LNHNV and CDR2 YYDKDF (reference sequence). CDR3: CATSFPDRLNTEAFF. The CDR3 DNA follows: TGTGCCACCAGCTTCCCGGACAGGTTGAACACTGAAGCTTTCTTT.